Reported below is one TCR beta chain. The sample comes from a study of blood T cell repertoires in COVID-19. Study background: The analysed material was cDNA or gDNA that came from T cells, B-cell-depleted T cells, or PBMCs.

V was shortened by 5 bases and J by 3 bases, with 13 bases between the two germline ends. Germline V gives CDR1 SEHNR, CDR2 FQNEAQ (reference sequence). The CDR3 consists of 14 residues. Profiled with immunoSEQ multiplex PCR; TCRdb holds only in-frame clones, not every one. Of 150,000 to 250,000 clones in the sample, roughly 94% were seen once. The clonotype originates from a man aged 25-45 years with COVID-19, enrolled during active disease. Input material: peripheral blood. V usage is TRBV7-9 and J usage is TRBJ1-1; D is unresolved. CDR3 residues: CASSSSLGDTEAFF. In DNA, the CDR3 is TGTGCCAGCAGCAGCAGTCTGGGCGACACTGAAGCTTTCTTT.